These T cell receptor beta chains were read from a single sample in a study of regulatory T cells in long-lasting Graves disease. TCRdb passed the multiplex PCR reads through MiXCR, listing each CDR3 protein once. The repertoire holds about 470,000 distinct CDR3 sequences, with 15% as singletons. This sample also belongs to another study, concerning T cells in Graves' hyperthyroidism and ophthalmopathy.

Sequenced material: peripheral blood mononuclear cells (PBMCs), taken at new diagnosis, from a patient treated with antithyroid drugs. Source of these receptors: a woman aged 30 to 39 with Graves disease. Each CDR3 is given with its conserved first and last residue. Each record gives: D gene, V gene, J gene, clone size, CDR3 DNA, CDR3 protein. A D gene is named only where the DNA matches it firmly. Rows give clone size only sometimes, using once, few, many, or a class for an expanded clone.

TRBD1,TRBV2,TRBJ2-7,many,TGTGCCAGCACCCCAGAGACAGGGTACGAGCAGTACTTC,CASTPETGYEQYF
.,TRBV27,TRBJ1-4,.,TGTGCCAGCAGTTTCTTGTCCGGGGCGCGTGGTGAAAAACTGTTTTTT,CASSFLSGARGEKLFF
.,TRBV29-1,TRBJ2-5,few,TGCAGCGTTGTAGGAGAGGACGGAGAGACCCAGTACTTC,CSVVGEDGETQYF
.,TRBV14,TRBJ1-4,.,TGTGCCAGCAGCCAAGACCCGGGGCTTGGGAAACTGTTTTTT,CASSQDPGLGKLFF
.,TRBV18,TRBJ2-6,.,TGTGCCAGCTCACCCATACCCGGGACAGGGGCCAACGTCCTGACTTTC,CASSPIPGTGANVLTF
TRBD1,TRBV10-2,TRBJ2-5,many,TGCGCCAGCAGTACGAACCGGGACAGCAAAGAGACCCAGTACTTC,CASSTNRDSKETQYF
.,TRBV7-6,TRBJ2-3,.,TGTGCCAGCAGCTTAGGAACCGGACAGATTTTCACAGATACGCAGTATTTT,CASSLGTGQIFTDTQYF
.,TRBV28,TRBJ2-3,many,TGTGCCAGCATTCGTCCCCCGGCAGATACGCAGTATTTT,CASIRPPADTQYF
TRBD1,TRBV12-3/TRBV12-4,TRBJ2-2,few,TGTGCCAGCAGTTTTTGGACAGGGGTCGGGGAGCTGTTTTTT,CASSFWTGVGELFF
.,TRBV5-6,TRBJ2-3,.,TGTGCCAGCAGCTCCTCCTCTGTCACAGATACGCAGTATTTT,CASSSSSVTDTQYF
TRBD2,TRBV19,TRBJ2-3,few,TGTGCCAGTAGTATTGTCCAGGGACTAGCGGGAGCGGATACGCAGTATTTT,CASSIVQGLAGADTQYF
.,TRBV28,TRBJ1-2,few,TGTGCCAGCAGTTTACAGTATGGCTACACCTTC,CASSLQYGYTF
TRBD2,TRBV5-6,TRBJ2-3,many,TGTGCCAGCAGCTACTCGACTAGCGGGAGTAGCACAGATACGCAGTATTTT,CASSYSTSGSSTDTQYF
TRBD1,TRBV27,TRBJ2-3,many,TGTGCCAGCAGTCCCCAGGGGGCTACAGGCACAGATACGCAGTATTTT,CASSPQGATGTDTQYF
.,TRBV19,TRBJ1-5,.,TGTGCCAGTAGTATAGAGAAGGGTTCCCAGCCCCAGCATTTT,CASSIEKGSQPQHF
TRBD2,TRBV2,TRBJ2-7,.,TGTGCCAGCGAGGGAGGGGAGCAGTACTTC,CASEGGEQYF
TRBD2,TRBV20-1,TRBJ2-2,many,TGCAGTGCTAGAGGGGGGACTGCGGGAGCATACACCGGGGAGCTGTTTTTT,CSARGGTAGAYTGELFF
.,TRBV12-3/TRBV12-4,TRBJ2-5,many,TGTGCCAGCAGTTTCTCGCTAGCCGAGACCCAGTACTTC,CASSFSLAETQYF
.,TRBV10-3,TRBJ2-3,many,TGTGCCATCAAGGAGGCGCTTACGCAGTATTTT,CAIKEALTQYF
.,TRBV6-2/TRBV6-3,TRBJ2-1,few,TGTGCCAGCAGTTATCGCAAATACAATGAGCAGTTCTTC,CASSYRKYNEQFF
.,TRBV29-1,TRBJ1-1,many,TGCAGCCCCCTCGTGGGCACTGAAGCTTTCTTT,CSPLVGTEAFF
.,TRBV29-1,TRBJ1-5,once,TGCAGCGTTGTTATGGGGGGCAATCAGCCCCAGCATTTT,CSVVMGGNQPQHF
.,TRBV20-1,TRBJ1-2,.,TGCAGTGCTAGAGATTACTGGGACGCCGGGGTCCCTGGCTACACCTTC,CSARDYWDAGVPGYTF
TRBD2,TRBV6-2/TRBV6-3,TRBJ2-1,few,TGTGCCAGCAGTGATGGGGTCGGTAGCGGGGTGAAAAAGTTCTTC,CASSDGVGSGVKKFF
.,TRBV9,TRBJ2-7,few,TGTGCCAGCAGCACTACGGACACTACCCGGGGCGAGCAGTACTTC,CASSTTDTTRGEQYF
.,TRBV5-1,TRBJ2-7,.,TGCGCCAGCAGCTTGGATCGGGGACGAGCCCCCTACGAGCAGTACTTC,CASSLDRGRAPYEQYF
.,TRBV5-1,TRBJ2-2,few,TGCGCCAGCCACTACGGGGAGTTGACCGGGGAGCTGTTTTTT,CASHYGELTGELFF
TRBD1,TRBV19,TRBJ2-1,.,TGTGCCAGTAGTAGACAGGGTCTAGAAAACTATGAGCAGTTCTTC,CASSRQGLENYEQFF
.,TRBV3-1,TRBJ2-2,many,TGTGCCAGCAGCCAAGACCCACCCGGGACTTGGACGAACACCGGGGAGCTGTTTTTT,CASSQDPPGTWTNTGELFF
TRBD1,TRBV5-8,TRBJ2-7,.,TGTGCCAGCAGCTTGATGGGTCAGGGGGCCAACGAGCAGTACTTC,CASSLMGQGANEQYF
.,TRBV5-4,TRBJ2-5,few,TGTGCCAGCAGCCCACCGGGACGGTCCCAAGAGACCCAGTACTTC,CASSPPGRSQETQYF
.,TRBV29-1,TRBJ2-7,few,TGCAGGCCACAGGGGGGGACTGCCCACGAGCAGTACTTC,CRPQGGTAHEQYF
.,TRBV9,TRBJ1-1,many,TGTGCCAGCAGCACCTACGGACAGCGGGACACTGAAGCTTTCTTT,CASSTYGQRDTEAFF
TRBD2,TRBV7-3,TRBJ2-3,.,TGTGCCAGCAGCCGGACTAGCCCCACAGATACGCAGTATTTT,CASSRTSPTDTQYF
.,TRBV19,TRBJ1-5,few,TGTGCCACCAGGAGCCCACGAGTATCTAATCAGCCCCAGCATTTT,CATRSPRVSNQPQHF
.,TRBV7-2,TRBJ2-7,many,TGTGCCAGCCGGCCCTTAGGGGCGGAGGAGCAGTACTTC,CASRPLGAEEQYF
.,TRBV20-1,TRBJ2-7,few,TGCAGTGCTAGAGTTCGGACAGCCTACGAGCAGTACTTC,CSARVRTAYEQYF
.,TRBV10-3,TRBJ2-7,few,TGTGCCATCAGTGTTCAGGGCTACGAGCAGTACTTC,CAISVQGYEQYF
.,TRBV12-3/TRBV12-4,TRBJ1-2,.,TGTGCCAGCAGTTTAGGGTCGCTACGGAACTATGGCTACACCTTC,CASSLGSLRNYGYTF
.,TRBV5-1,TRBJ2-4,few,TGCGCCAGCAGCTTGGTGCTCGGGGACAAAAACATTCAGTACTTC,CASSLVLGDKNIQYF
.,TRBV9,TRBJ1-1,.,TGTGCCAGCAGCGACGGACAGCACACTGAAGCTTTCTTT,CASSDGQHTEAFF
.,TRBV18,TRBJ2-1,many,TGTGCCAGCTCACCACCGGGTACAGGTCTCAATGAGCAGTTCTTC,CASSPPGTGLNEQFF
TRBD2,TRBV20-1,TRBJ2-1,.,TGCAGTGCTAGAGATAGCGGGAGCCCCTACAATGAGCAGTTCTTC,CSARDSGSPYNEQFF
.,TRBV7-3,TRBJ1-4,many,TGTGCCAGCAGCTTATACGGCGGGGCGAATGAAAAACTGTTTTTT,CASSLYGGANEKLFF
.,TRBV6-1,TRBJ1-1,few,TGTGCCAGCTGCCAGAGGGTGGGGACTGAAGCTTTCTTT,CASCQRVGTEAFF
.,TRBV7-8,TRBJ2-1,many,TGTGCCAGCAGCGCCCAGCTCTCCGGGACTCCCGACAACAATGAGCAGTTCTTC,CASSAQLSGTPDNNEQFF
.,TRBV7-9,TRBJ1-2,few,TGTGCCAGCAGCTTGGTCGCAGACATCTATGGCTACACCTTC,CASSLVADIYGYTF
TRBD1,TRBV6-2/TRBV6-3,TRBJ2-5,many,TGTGCCAGCAGTTACTCCTTGACTTTACAGGGGGGTGAAGAGACCCAGTACTTC,CASSYSLTLQGGEETQYF
.,TRBV15,TRBJ2-2,.,TGTGCCACCAGCAGAGGCGGGACAGTCACCGGGGAGCTGTTTTTT,CATSRGGTVTGELFF
.,TRBV24-1,TRBJ1-2,few,TGTGCCACCAGTGACCTGTCCGGGAAGCCCGATGGCTACACCTTC,CATSDLSGKPDGYTF
.,TRBV7-6,TRBJ2-1,many,TGTGCCAGCAGCTCGGGACCGAACAATGAGCAGTTCTTC,CASSSGPNNEQFF
.,TRBV14,TRBJ1-6,few,TGTGCCAGCAGCCTTCCATCTAATTCACCCCTCCACTTT,CASSLPSNSPLHF
.,TRBV19,TRBJ1-6,.,TGTGCCAGTAGCGAGACGGGGGGCAGGTATAATTCACCCCTCCACTTT,CASSETGGRYNSPLHF
.,TRBV20-1,TRBJ2-6,.,TGCAGTGCTTCCCGGGCCTCAGGCTCTGGGGCCAACGTCCTGACTTTC,CSASRASGSGANVLTF
TRBD1,TRBV24-1,TRBJ1-5,.,TGTGCCACCAGTGTCAGGGGGAATCAGCCCCAGCATTTT,CATSVRGNQPQHF
.,TRBV6-6,TRBJ1-1,many,TGTGCCAGCAGTTACTCGAGGGTCTCGAACACTGAAGCTTTCTTT,CASSYSRVSNTEAFF
TRBD1,TRBV29-1,TRBJ2-7,many,TGCAGCGTTGAACAGGGGGTGAGAGAGCAGTACTTC,CSVEQGVREQYF
.,TRBV5-1,TRBJ2-7,many,TGCGCCAGCAGCTTGGCCCCAACCTACGAGCAGTACTTC,CASSLAPTYEQYF